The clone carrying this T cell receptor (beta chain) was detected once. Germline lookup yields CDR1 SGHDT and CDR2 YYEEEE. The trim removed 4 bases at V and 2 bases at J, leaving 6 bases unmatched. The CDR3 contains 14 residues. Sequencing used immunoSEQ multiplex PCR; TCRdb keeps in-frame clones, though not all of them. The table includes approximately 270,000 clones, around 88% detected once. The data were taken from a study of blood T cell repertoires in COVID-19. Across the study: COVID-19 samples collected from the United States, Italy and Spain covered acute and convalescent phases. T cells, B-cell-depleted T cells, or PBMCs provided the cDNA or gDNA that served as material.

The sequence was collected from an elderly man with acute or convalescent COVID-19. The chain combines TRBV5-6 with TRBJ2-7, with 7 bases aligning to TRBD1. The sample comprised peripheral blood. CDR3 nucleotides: TGTGCCAGCAGCCCTACCGGGACAGCCTACGAGCAGTACTTC. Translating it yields CASSPTGTAYEQYF.